One and the same sample provided the 16 T cell receptor beta chains below, sequenced in a study of Graves' ophthalmopathy and Graves' hyperthyroidism. RNA transcripts served as template for amplifying TCR beta CDR3 sequences. Second-round multiplex PCR came after a first-round RT-PCR that employed HTBI primers. TCRdb re-called the multiplex PCR reads with MiXCR, one entry per CDR3 protein. This sample has about 1.2 million distinct CDR3 sequences, with about two fifths found just once. Sequences were obtained from peripheral blood or thyroid tissue (not recorded which). These receptors originate from an adult man with Graves' hyperthyroidism.

This chain uses TRBV7-9 with TRBJ1-5, with 10 positions matching TRBD1. Germline CDR1 SEHNR, CDR2 FQNEAQ (reference sequence). CDR3 size: 20 residues. The trim removed 0 bases at V and 6 bases at J, leaving 17 bases unmatched. The CDR3 sequence is CASSLASRDRGLIVGQPQHF. The CDR3, as DNA: TGTGCCAGCAGCTTAGCCAGCCGGGACAGGGGTTTGATAGTGGGTCAGCCCCAGCATTTT.

This clonotype came up many times. The chain recombines TRBV10-3 with TRBJ2-5; weak D call: TRBD2 (6 bases). The ends were cut back, 8 bases at V and 5 bases at J, with 15 bases in the middle. The CDR3 contains 13 residues. From germline, CDR1 is ENHRY and CDR2 SYGVKD. The CDR3: CAIQGTSLETQYF. In DNA form, the CDR3 reads TGTGCCATCCAGGGTACTAGCTTGGAGACCCAGTACTTC.

This clonotype was seen ten or more times. The chain couples TRBV19 to TRBJ2-5; D not certain. The germline gives CDR1 LNHDA, CDR2 SQIVND (reference sequence). V was cut by 3 bases and J by 2 bases, with 10 bases left in between. The CDR3 sequence is 14 residues long. The CDR3 bases are TGTGCCAGTAGTATGTCTACAGAGCAAGAGACCCAGTACTTC. Translated, it gives CASSMSTEQETQYF. Using reference TRBV19 and TRBJ2-5 for the parts outside the CDR3, the full variable domain is DGGITQSPKYLFRKEGQNVTLSCEQNLNHDAMYWYRQDPGQGLRLIYYSQIVNDFQKGDIAEGYSVSREKKESFPLTVTSAQKNPTAFYLCASSMSTEQETQYFGPGTRLLVL.

Regarding this clonotype: Given a much more abundant clone one base away, this may be a read error. This chain connects TRBV7-2 to TRBJ1-1; D gene unclear. Germline V CDR1 and CDR2: SGHTA, FQGNSA. The CDR3 is 12 amino acids. CDR3 amino acids: CANSSTNTEAFF. CDR3 bases: TGTGCCAACAGCTCAACGAACACTGAAGCTTTCTTT.

Worth noting for this clonotype: The conserved final phenylalanine or tryptophan is absent from the CDR3, which likely points to a read error. The chain has TRBV14 and TRBJ2-6; D gene uncertain. This CDR3 has 8 residues. Germline CDR1 SGHDN, CDR2 FVKESK. Trimming cost V 2 bases and J 16 bases, with 0 bases left between them. CDR3 protein: CASSQLTS. The CDR3 nucleotides read TGTGCCAGCAGCCAACTGACTAGC.

The V call is TRBV19, the J call TRBJ1-1, with a possible D match to TRBD1 (6 bases). The V gene's germline CDR1 is LNHDA and CDR2 SQIVND (reference sequence). The CDR3 has 15 amino acids. Trimming shortened V by 2 bases and J by 7 bases, and 17 bases separated the two germline ends. In DNA, the CDR3 is TGTGCCAGTAGTATAAGGGGGGGGACACCTGGTGAAGCTTTCTTT. Translated, it gives CASSIRGGTPGEAFF.

The chain combines TRBV6-5 with TRBJ1-2; D is unresolved. The V end lost 2 bases, the J end lost 4 bases, and 8 bases lay between the germline ends. This CDR3 contains 13 residues. Germline CDR1 is MNHEY and CDR2 is SVGAGI. CDR3: CASSYGQAYGYTF. CDR3 nucleotide sequence: TGTGCCAGCAGTTACGGTCAGGCCTATGGCTACACCTTC.

This clonotype was counted ten times or more. V is TRBV7-9 and J is TRBJ2-7; 8 bases line up with TRBD1. This CDR3 is 14 amino acids long. The germline gives CDR1 SEHNR, CDR2 FQNEAQ (reference sequence). J gave up 2 bases and V 4 bases, and 4 bases lay outside the gene matches. The CDR3 DNA reads as TGTGCCAGCAGCTATCGGGACAGGACCTACGAGCAGTACTTC. Translation: CASSYRDRTYEQYF.

This clonotype was counted ten times or more. The chain has TRBV20-1 and TRBJ2-7, with TRBD2 matching over 15 bases. V lost 1 base and J lost 13; bases outside the gene matches: 8. The germline gives CDR1 DFQATT, CDR2 SNEGSKA (reference sequence). This CDR3 comprises 14 residues. CDR3 amino acids: CSARGRGTSGGHYF. CDR3 in DNA: TGCAGTGCTAGAGGGAGAGGGACTAGCGGGGGGCACTACTTC.

J is TRBJ2-7 and V is TRBV4-3, with TRBD1 identical over 8 bases. V dropped 0 bases and J dropped 5; count of bases not matched to a gene: 9. Germline assignment: CDR1 LGHNA and CDR2 YSLEER. This CDR3 comprises 16 residues. DNA for the CDR3: TGCGCCAGCAGCCAAGAATTAACAGGGGGACGAAACGAGCAGTACTTC. Its protein is CASSQELTGGRNEQYF.

Ten or more counts support this clonotype. The J gene is TRBJ1-2, the V gene TRBV12-3 or TRBV12-4; the D gene is possibly TRBD1 (6 bases). CDR3 size: 15 residues. Trimming left V 5 bases short and J 0 bases short, with 13 bases between. The CDR3 is CASSAYRDANYGYTF. CDR3 bases: TGTGCCAGCAGTGCCTACAGGGATGCTAACTATGGCTACACCTTC.

V and J are TRBV4-1 and TRBJ1-3, with TRBD1 as a possible D gene (6 bases). This CDR3 comprises 20 residues. V shed 0 bases and J shed 1 base, with 22 bases lying between them. The germline gives CDR1 MGHRA, CDR2 YSYEKL. CDR3 DNA: TGCGCCAGCAGCCAAGATCTCCCTCACAGGGTTAGCAGATCTGGAAACACCATATATTTT. The encoded protein is CASSQDLPHRVSRSGNTIYF.

As for this clonotype: It is likely a read error, because the conserved phenylalanine at the end of the CDR3 is missing. The DNA is left out, because the CDR3 cannot be placed on it with certainty; the CDR3 is given as TCRdb lists it. J is TRBJ1-1 and V is TRBV9; the table names TRBD1, a call not compared with the DNA. CDR1 is SGDLS, CDR2 YYNGEE, per germline. The length of the CDR3 is 8 amino acids, counting both ends. This CDR3 is CASSVFGG.

The sample holds a few counts of this clonotype. This may come from a read error, since a much larger clone is one base off. The chain joins TRBV20-1 to TRBJ1-1; 9 bases agree with TRBD1. The germline V gene has CDR1 DFQATT and CDR2 SNEGSKA (reference sequence). This CDR3 region has 11 residues. The CDR3 coding sequence is TGCAGTGCTAGCGACAGGGGGGCAGGCCTCTTT. As protein: CSASDRGAGLF.

The chain combines TRBV7-9 with TRBJ1-4; the match to TRBD1 covers 7 bases. J lost 3 bases, V lost 4 bases, and 5 bases had no gene match. From germline, CDR1 is SEHNR and CDR2 FQNEAQ (reference sequence). This CDR3 is 15 amino acids long. The CDR3 loop reads CASSSGGQSNEKLFF. In nucleotides, the CDR3 is TGTGCCAGCAGCTCAGGGGGACAGTCTAATGAAAAACTGTTTTTT.

This clonotype came up many times. The CDR3 sequence: CASSVVQGFGELFF. CDR3 nucleotides: TGTGCCAGTAGTGTCGTGCAGGGCTTCGGGGAGCTGTTTTTT. The chain is built from TRBV19 and TRBJ2-2, with a tentative D call TRBD1 (5 bases). The germline V and J ends were trimmed by 5 bases and 7 bases, with 14 bases remaining between them. Germline V gene sequence: CDR1 LNHDA, CDR2 SQIVND (reference sequence). The CDR3 sequence is 14 residues long.